This T cell receptor beta chain was captured by sequencing in a study of naive and memory T cell subsets. The sample holds many counts of this clonotype. The SP2 primer and nested alpha and beta constant region primers amplified ligated cDNA in four rounds. TCRdb re-analysed the 5' RACE reads in MiXCR, keeping a single row per CDR3 protein. The table has 45,000 to 55,000 distinct CDR3 sequences, about 4.4% seen once. A UMI-containing oligonucleotide was joined by 3' ligation to the TCR cDNA template. Germline CDR1 and CDR2: ENHRY and SYGVKD. The CDR3 has 15 residues. V lost 8 bases to trimming and J lost 6 bases; unmatched junction nucleotides: 14.

V and J are TRBV10-3 and TRBJ2-7; TRBD1 matches at 9 bases. This receptor was obtained from a female donor in good health. The CDR3 here is CAIGGSGTGYSEQYF. In nucleotides, the CDR3 is TGTGCCATCGGAGGATCCGGGACAGGGTACAGCGAGCAGTACTTC.